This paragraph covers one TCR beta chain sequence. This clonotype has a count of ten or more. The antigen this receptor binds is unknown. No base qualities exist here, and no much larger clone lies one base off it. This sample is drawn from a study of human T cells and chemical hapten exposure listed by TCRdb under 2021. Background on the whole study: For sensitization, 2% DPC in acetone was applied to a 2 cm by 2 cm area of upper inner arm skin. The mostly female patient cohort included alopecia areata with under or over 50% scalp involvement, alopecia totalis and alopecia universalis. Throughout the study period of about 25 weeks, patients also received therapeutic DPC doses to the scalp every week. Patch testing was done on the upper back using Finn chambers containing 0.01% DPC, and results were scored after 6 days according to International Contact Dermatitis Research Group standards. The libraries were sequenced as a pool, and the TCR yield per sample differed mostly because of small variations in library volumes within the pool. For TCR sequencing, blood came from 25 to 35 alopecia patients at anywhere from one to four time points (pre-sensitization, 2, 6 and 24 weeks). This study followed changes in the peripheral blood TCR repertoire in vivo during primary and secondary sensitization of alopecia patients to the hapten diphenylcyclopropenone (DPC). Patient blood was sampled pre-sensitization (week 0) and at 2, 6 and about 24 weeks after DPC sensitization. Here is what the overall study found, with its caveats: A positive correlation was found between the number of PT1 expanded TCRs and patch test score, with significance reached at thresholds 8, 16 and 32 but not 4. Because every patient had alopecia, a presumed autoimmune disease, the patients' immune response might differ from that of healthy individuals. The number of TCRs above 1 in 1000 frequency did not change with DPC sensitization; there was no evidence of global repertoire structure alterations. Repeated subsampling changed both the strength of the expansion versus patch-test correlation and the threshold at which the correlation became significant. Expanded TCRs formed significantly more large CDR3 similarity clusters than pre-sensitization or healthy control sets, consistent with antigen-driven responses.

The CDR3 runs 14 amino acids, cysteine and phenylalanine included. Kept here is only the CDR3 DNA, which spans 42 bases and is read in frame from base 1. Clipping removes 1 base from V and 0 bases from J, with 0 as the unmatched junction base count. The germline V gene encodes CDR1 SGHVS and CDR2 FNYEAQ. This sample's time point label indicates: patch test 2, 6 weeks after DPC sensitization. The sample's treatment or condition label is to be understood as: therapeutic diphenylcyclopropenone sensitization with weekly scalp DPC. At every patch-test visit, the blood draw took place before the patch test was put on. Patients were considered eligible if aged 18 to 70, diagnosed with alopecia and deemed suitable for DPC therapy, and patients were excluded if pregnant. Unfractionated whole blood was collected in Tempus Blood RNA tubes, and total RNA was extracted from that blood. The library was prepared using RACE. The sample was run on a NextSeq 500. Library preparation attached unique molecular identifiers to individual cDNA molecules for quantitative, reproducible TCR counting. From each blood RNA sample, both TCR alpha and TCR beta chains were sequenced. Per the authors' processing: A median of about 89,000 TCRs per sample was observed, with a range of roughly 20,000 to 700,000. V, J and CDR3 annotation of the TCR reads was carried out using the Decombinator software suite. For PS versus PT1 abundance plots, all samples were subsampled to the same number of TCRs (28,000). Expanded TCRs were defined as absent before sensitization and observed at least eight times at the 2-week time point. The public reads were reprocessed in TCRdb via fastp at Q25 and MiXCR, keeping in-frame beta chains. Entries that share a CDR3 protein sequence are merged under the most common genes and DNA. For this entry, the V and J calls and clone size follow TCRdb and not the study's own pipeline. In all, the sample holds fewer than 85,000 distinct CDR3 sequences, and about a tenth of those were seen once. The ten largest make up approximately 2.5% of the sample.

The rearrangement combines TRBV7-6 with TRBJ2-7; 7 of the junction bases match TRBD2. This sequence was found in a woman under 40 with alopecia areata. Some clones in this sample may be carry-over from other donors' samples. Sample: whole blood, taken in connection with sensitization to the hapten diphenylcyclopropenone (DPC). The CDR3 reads CASSLGTSSYEQYF. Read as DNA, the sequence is TGTGCCAGCAGCTTAGGGACTAGCTCCTACGAGCAGTACTTC. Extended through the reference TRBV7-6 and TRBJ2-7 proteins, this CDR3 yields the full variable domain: GAGVSQSPRYKVTKRGQDVALRCDPISGHVSLYWYRQALGQGPEFLTYFNYEAQQDKSGLPNDRFSAERPEGSISTLTIQRTEQRDSAMYRCASSLGTSSYEQYFGPGTRLTVT.